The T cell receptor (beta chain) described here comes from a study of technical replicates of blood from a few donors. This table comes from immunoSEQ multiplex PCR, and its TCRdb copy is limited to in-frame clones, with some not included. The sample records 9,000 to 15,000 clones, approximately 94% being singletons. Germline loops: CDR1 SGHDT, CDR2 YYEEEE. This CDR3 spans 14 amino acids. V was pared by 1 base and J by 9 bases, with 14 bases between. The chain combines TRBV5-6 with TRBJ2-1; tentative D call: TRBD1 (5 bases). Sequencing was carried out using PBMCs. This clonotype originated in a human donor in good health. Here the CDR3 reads CASSLYPWGSEQFF. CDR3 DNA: TGTGCCAGCAGCTTGTATCCATGGGGCAGTGAGCAGTTCTTC.